The 8 T cell receptor beta chains below come from one sample, sequenced in a study of blood T cell repertoires in COVID-19. This table comes from immunoSEQ multiplex PCR, and its TCRdb copy is limited to in-frame clones, with some not included. The table shows under 75,000 clones, with roughly 84% occurring only once. The specimen was peripheral blood. Receptor source: a young woman with acute or convalescent COVID-19.

The rearrangement links TRBV18 to TRBJ2-1; TRBD1 aligns across 9 bases. The CDR3 contains 14 residues. V lost 6 bases to trimming and J lost 9 bases; unmatched junction nucleotides: 9. Germline values: CDR1 KGHSH, CDR2 LQKENI. Here the CDR3 reads CASSSTGGRGEQFF. The CDR3 nucleotides are TGTGCCAGCTCGTCGACAGGGGGGAGAGGTGAGCAGTTCTTC. Using reference TRBV18 and TRBJ2-1 for the parts outside the CDR3, the full variable domain is NAGVMQNPRHLVRRRGQEARLRCSPMKGHSHVYWYRQLPEEGLKFMVYLQKENIIDESGMPKERFSAEFPKEGPSILRIQQVVRGDSAAYFCASSSTGGRGEQFFGPGTRLTVL.

V is TRBV15 and J is TRBJ1-6, with D hard to call. From germline, CDR1 is LNHNV and CDR2 YYDKDF (reference sequence). V was pared by 1 base and J by 0 bases, with 7 bases between. The CDR3 spans 16 residues. The CDR3 sequence: CATSRGRSSYNSPLHF. In DNA form, the CDR3 reads TGTGCCACCAGCAGAGGAAGGAGCTCCTATAATTCACCCCTCCACTTT.

This rearrangement joins TRBV27 to TRBJ2-2; D uncertain. Deletions cut 3 bases from V and 1 base from J, with 6 bases between. This CDR3 contains 14 residues. CDR1 and CDR2 (germline): MNHEY, SMNVEV (reference sequence). CDR3 bases: TGTGCCAGCAGTTTCATTCAGAACACCGGGGAGCTGTTTTTT. Translated, it gives CASSFIQNTGELFF.

The CDR3 DNA reads TGTGCCACCAGCAGAGCGCTAGCGGGAGGGGCAGATACGCAGTATTTT. Translated: CATSRALAGGADTQYF. The rearrangement links TRBV15 to TRBJ2-3, with TRBD2 matching 12 bases. Germline CDR1 LNHNV, CDR2 YYDKDF (reference sequence). CDR3 length equals 16 residues. The V segment lost 1 base and the J segment 4 bases; nucleotides outside the gene matches: 3.

The chain uses TRBV25-1 and TRBJ1-1, with TRBD1 matching 11 bases. The germline gives CDR1 MGHDK, CDR2 SYGVNS. After removal of 4 bases from V and 5 bases from J, the junction contained 3 bases not matched to a gene. The length of the CDR3 is 14 residues. CDR3 DNA: TGTGCCAGCAGTGGGGACAGGGGGAGAACTGAAGCTTTCTTT. Translating it yields CASSGDRGRTEAFF.

In its sample, this clone was seen once. The chain combines TRBV10-3 with TRBJ2-5; D unclear. The V and J ends lost 2 bases and 3 bases respectively, with 4 bases between them. This CDR3 region has 12 residues. In germline, CDR1 is ENHRY, CDR2 SYGVKD. Written as DNA, the CDR3 is TGTGCCATCAGTGAGGAGGAAGAGACCCAGTACTTC. Protein sequence: CAISEEEETQYF.

The V call is TRBV28, the J call TRBJ2-7; 7 bases are shared with TRBD2. The CDR3 is 14 amino acids. Germline assignment: CDR1 MDHEN and CDR2 SYDVKM. Trimming took 3 bases from V and 2 from J; bases not matched to a gene: 4. Written as DNA, the CDR3 is TGTGCCAGCAGTTTTAGACTAGCCCCCTACGAGCAGTACTTC. Its translation: CASSFRLAPYEQYF.

The table lists this clone with a few counts. This chain connects TRBV6-5 to TRBJ2-7; D not resolved. Trimming left V 8 bases short and J 6 bases short, with 8 bases between. Germline-derived CDR1 and CDR2 are MNHEY and SVGAGI. The length of the CDR3 is 10 residues. The CDR3 DNA is TGTGCCAGCTCTATGGTCGAGCAGTACTTC. It codes for CASSMVEQYF.